The 16 T cell receptor beta chains given below trace back to one sample, sequenced in a study of T cells in Graves' hyperthyroidism and ophthalmopathy. The source material, RNA transcripts, was used to amplify TCR beta CDR3 regions. Primed by the HTBI set, a first-round RT-PCR was run on the TCR CDR3. MiXCR was run by TCRdb on the multiplex PCR reads, yielding one entry per CDR3 protein. This sample has about 500,000 distinct CDR3 sequences, with 14% found just once. Specimen: blood. The receptors shown here come from a woman aged 18 to 35 with Graves' hyperthyroidism.

This clonotype was counted ten times or more. V and J are TRBV27 and TRBJ2-7, with 11 bases aligning to TRBD2. The germline V gene has CDR1 MNHEY and CDR2 SMNVEV (reference sequence). This CDR3 contains 17 residues. Unmatched junction bases numbered 17, after V lost 10 bases and J lost 3 bases. CDR3: CATAPISGRGNYYEQYF. The CDR3 nucleotides read TGTGCCACCGCCCCAATTAGCGGGAGGGGGAATTACTACGAGCAGTACTTC.

J is TRBJ2-3 and V is TRBV27; D could derive from TRBD1 or TRBD2 (5 bases each). Between the trimmed V and J ends, which lost 3 bases and 6 bases, there was a span of 7 bases. The CDR3 spans 12 residues. CDR1 is MNHEY and CDR2 is SMNVEV in the germline V gene (reference sequence). This CDR3 is CASSFWGDTQYF. The CDR3 nucleotides read TGTGCCAGCAGTTTCTGGGGGGATACGCAGTATTTT.

This clonotype was counted ten times or more. This chain uses TRBV15 with TRBJ1-1, with 9 bases identical to TRBD1. Trimming at V came to 3 bases and at J to 6 bases, leaving 8 bases not matched to a gene. This CDR3 comprises 15 residues. From germline, CDR1 is LNHNV and CDR2 YYDKDF (reference sequence). The CDR3: CATSRGGQGNPEAFF. The DNA for the CDR3 is TGTGCCACCAGCAGGGGGGGACAGGGAAACCCTGAAGCTTTCTTT.

This clonotype was recorded at least ten times. The genes are TRBV5-1 and TRBJ1-1; TRBD1 might be the D (5 bases). Trimming took 2 bases from V and 1 from J, leaving 12 bases between them. This CDR3 contains 15 residues. CDR1 is SGHRS, CDR2 YFSETQ, per germline. The CDR3 sequence: CASSFEGAENTEAFF. The CDR3 nucleotides read TGCGCCAGCAGCTTCGAAGGGGCCGAGAACACTGAAGCTTTCTTT. Together with reference TRBV5-1 and TRBJ1-1, the CDR3 gives the full variable domain: KAGVTQTPRYLIKTRGQQVTLSCSPISGHRSVSWYQQTPGQGLQFLFEYFSETQRNKGNFPGRFSGRQFSNSRSEMNVSTLELGDSALYLCASSFEGAENTEAFFGQGTRLTVV.

Note on this clonotype: One base away lies a much larger clone, so this may be a sequencing read error. The chain uses TRBV12-3 or TRBV12-4 and TRBJ2-7; 8 bases are shared with TRBD2. There are 16 residues in the CDR3. Trimming at V came to 3 bases and at J to 3 bases, leaving 10 bases not matched to a gene. The CDR3 DNA reads as TGTGCCAGCAGTTTGTGTGTTTCTAGCGGGCGCTACGAGCAGTACTTC. Translating gives CASSLCVSSGRYEQYF.

On this clonotype itself: The junction departs from the called germline gene at one end, perhaps through a read error. The chain combines TRBV30 with TRBJ2-1; a weak D match, TRBD1 (6 bases). CDR3 length equals 13 residues. The germline V gene has CDR1 GTSNPN and CDR2 SVGIG (reference sequence). DNA for the CDR3: TGTGCCAGGAGTCCCCCAGGGGTCAATGAGCAGTTCTTC. Protein: CARSPPGVNEQFF.

This chain links TRBV9 with TRBJ2-2; D is possibly TRBD2 (6 bases). The V gene lost 4 bases and the J gene lost 1 base, with 14 bases spanning the gap. Germline values: CDR1 SGDLS, CDR2 YYNGEE. The CDR3 runs to 16 residues. Written as DNA, the CDR3 is TGTGCCAGCAGCCCTCGTGTCGGGGGGAACACCGGGGAGCTGTTTTTT. Protein: CASSPRVGGNTGELFF.

This clonotype has more than one count but fewer than ten. The gene calls are TRBV5-5 and TRBJ2-2, with 9 bases aligning to TRBD1. Germline V lookup: CDR1 SGHKS, CDR2 YYEKEE (reference sequence). V trimming: 4 bases; J trimming: 2 bases; junction bases outside the gene matches: 3. The CDR3 sequence is 15 residues long. In DNA, the CDR3 is TGTGCCAGCAGCGGACAGGGGACTAACACCGGGGAGCTGTTTTTT. Its translation is CASSGQGTNTGELFF.

This clonotype was seen a few times. The chain carries TRBV27 and TRBJ1-1; 7 nucleotides line up with TRBD1. CDR1 and CDR2 from the germline V gene are MNHEY and SMNVEV (reference sequence). The CDR3 covers 13 residues. The V gene end was trimmed by 3 bases and the J gene end by 7 bases; junction bases not matched to a gene: 5. CDR3 DNA: TGTGCCAGCAGTTTCGGGGACAGCCTTGAAGCTTTCTTT. Protein: CASSFGDSLEAFF.

The V call is TRBV6-5, the J call TRBJ2-7, with 9 bases identical to TRBD2. CDR3 length: 17 residues. V was clipped by 0 bases and J by 3 bases; unmatched bases: 9. Germline-derived CDR1 and CDR2 are MNHEY and SVGAGI. CDR3: CASSYSPPSGIYYEQYF. DNA of the CDR3: TGTGCCAGCAGTTACTCACCACCTAGCGGGATATACTACGAGCAGTACTTC.

This clonotype was detected many times. V usage is TRBV2 and J usage is TRBJ1-1, with a weak D call TRBD1 (5 bases). Trimming shortened V by 8 bases and J by 1 base, and 8 bases separated the two germline ends. CDR3 size: 12 residues. Germline CDR1 is SNHLY and CDR2 is FYNNEI. CDR3 protein: CASAGGNTEAFF. The CDR3 nucleotides read TGTGCCAGCGCGGGGGGGAACACTGAAGCTTTCTTT.

This clonotype was detected ten times or more. The chain has TRBV27 and TRBJ1-5; a weak D match, TRBD1 (5 bases). This CDR3 is built from 15 residues. CDR1 is MNHEY and CDR2 is SMNVEV in the germline V gene (reference sequence). Trimming left V 3 bases short and J 1 base short, with 10 bases between. DNA for the CDR3: TGTGCCAGCAGTTTTTGGAGGGGAAGCAATCAGCCCCAGCATTTT. Translation: CASSFWRGSNQPQHF.

This clonotype was seen at least ten times. The chain joins TRBV6-1 to TRBJ2-7; 7 nucleotides agree with TRBD2. Germline CDR1 reads MNHNS; CDR2 reads SASEGT. Trimming at V came to 2 bases and at J to 3 bases, leaving 4 bases not matched to a gene. The CDR3 has 14 residues. The CDR3 region is CASSEMTSRYEQYV. The CDR3 bases are TGTGCCAGCAGTGAAATGACTAGCCGCTACGAGCAGTACGTC.

Only a few counts were recorded for this clonotype. The CDR3 sequence is CASSFGSGLSSYNEQFF. CDR3 in DNA: TGTGCCAGCAGCTTCGGGAGCGGATTGAGCTCCTACAATGAGCAGTTCTTC. This sequence joins TRBV5-8 and TRBJ2-1, with D maybe TRBD2 (6 bases). The germline V gene encodes CDR1 SGHTS and CDR2 YDEGEE. The CDR3 spans 17 residues. The V and J ends lost 2 bases and 0 bases respectively, with 15 bases between them.

There are many counts of this clonotype. The genes are TRBV7-9 and TRBJ2-2; D gene ambiguous. Per the germline V gene, CDR1 is SEHNR and CDR2 is FQNEAQ (reference sequence). The CDR3 has 13 residues. Deletions cut 1 base from V and 2 bases from J, with 2 bases between. DNA for the CDR3: TGTGCCAGCAGCTTAGAAAACACCGGGGAGCTGTTTTTT. It codes for CASSLENTGELFF. The full variable domain, its missing parts supplied by reference TRBV7-9 and TRBJ2-2, is DTGVSQNPRHKITKRGQNVTFRCDPISEHNRLYWYRQTLGQGPEFLTYFQNEAQLEKSRLLSDRFSAERPKGSFSTLEIQRTEQGDSAMYLCASSLENTGELFFGEGSRLTVL.

This clonotype was seen at least ten times. V is TRBV12-3 or TRBV12-4 and J is TRBJ2-3, with no clear D. The CDR3 spans 14 residues. With 3 bases removed from V and 0 bases from J, the gap between germline ends came to 7 bases. CDR3 coding DNA: TGTGCCAGCAGTTTTGTTTGGAGCACAGATACGCAGTATTTT. It encodes CASSFVWSTDTQYF.